The clone carrying this T cell receptor (beta chain) was seen repeatedly, ten times or more. The antigen is not known. Trimming cost V 0 bases and J 7 bases, with 10 bases left between them. The germline V gene has CDR1 SNHLY and CDR2 FYNNEI. CDR3 length equals 14 residues. The data originate from a study of breast tumors, draining lymph nodes, adjacent tissues. General observations from the study: Luminal-like breast cancer showed significantly greater tumor-nontumor repertoire similarity than basal-like breast cancer did.

MiXCR, applied by TCRdb to the multiplex PCR reads, yields one record per CDR3 protein. The table has tens of thousands of distinct CDR3 sequences, about 23% seen once. Material for sequencing was breast tumor tissue. The sequence came from a female donor with breast cancer. Some clones in this sample may be carry-over from other donors' samples. The chain links TRBV2 to TRBJ1-5; D unclear. The DNA for the CDR3 is TGTGCCAGCAGTGAAGCGGGTTCAAAGCAGCCCCAGCATTTT. This sequence encodes CASSEAGSKQPQHF.